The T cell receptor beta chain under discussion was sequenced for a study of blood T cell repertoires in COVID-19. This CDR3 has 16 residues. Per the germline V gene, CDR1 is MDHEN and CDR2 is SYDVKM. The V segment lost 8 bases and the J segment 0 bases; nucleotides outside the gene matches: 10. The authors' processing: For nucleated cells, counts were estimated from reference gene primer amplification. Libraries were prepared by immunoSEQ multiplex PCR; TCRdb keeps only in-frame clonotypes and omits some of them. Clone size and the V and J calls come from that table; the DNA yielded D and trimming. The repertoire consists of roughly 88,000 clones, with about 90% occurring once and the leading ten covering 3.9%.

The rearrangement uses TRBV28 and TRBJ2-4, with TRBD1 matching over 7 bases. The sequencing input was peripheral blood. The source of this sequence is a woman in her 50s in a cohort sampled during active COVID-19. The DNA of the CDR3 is TGTGCCAGCGTGCGCGATCAGGGGGAAGCCAAAAACATTCAGTACTTC. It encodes CASVRDQGEAKNIQYF.